The present TCR beta chain was sequenced within a study of CD8 T cells in ankylosing spondylitis (dated by TCRdb to 2016 to 2017). The study in broad terms: The study set out to find disease-linked TCR variants by profiling T cell receptor beta repertoires in ankylosing spondylitis patients and healthy donors. Peripheral blood was sampled, and synovial fluid was also collected from ankylosing spondylitis patients. The full study cohort was made up of about 24 ankylosing spondylitis patients and roughly 98 healthy donors. The paper's findings and limits, for the study overall: A CD8+ phenotype was shown by the disease-linked clones, which were found at relatively low frequencies in peripheral blood. A TCR beta motif made up of several highly homologous amino acid variants appeared to be characteristic of blood from ankylosing spondylitis patients. Some motif variants were previously reported in synovial fluid and blood of reactive arthritis patients, suggesting common disease-initiation mechanisms. According to the report, matched synovial fluid samples from ankylosing spondylitis patients were significantly enriched for the disease-linked clones.

V is reduced by 3 bases and J by 9 bases, leaving a spacing of 20 bases between them. From cysteine to phenylalanine, the CDR3 is 15 amino acids long. The DNA shown is the 45-base CDR3, in frame from base 1. From the germline V gene, CDR1 is SGHTA and CDR2 is FQGNSA. Remarks on this clonotype: Its binding antigen is unknown. Base qualities were left out, and no much larger clone turns up one base away.

Instrument used: Illumina HiSeq 2500. TCR beta libraries were prepared by quantitative 5'-RACE with molecular barcodes. Per the source publication's procedure: A new computational method, built on a probabilistic model of VDJ rearrangement, was used to identify disease-linked TCR variants. The public sequencing data were trimmed at Q25 with fastp and processed into clonotypes with MiXCR by TCRdb, which kept only in-frame beta chains. Rows are combined by CDR3 protein, so each entry shows the most common genes and DNA. The V and J calls come from TCRdb's annotation, not from the publication. Here the sample has 250,000 to 400,000 distinct CDR3 sequences; roughly 10% occur a single time. The ten largest clones take up roughly 9.2% of the sample.

The TCR was taken from a female donor with ankylosing spondylitis or in good health (not recorded which). The specimen sequenced was blood, either unsorted or a sorted T cell fraction (not recorded which). The V and J genes are TRBV7-2 and TRBJ2-5; TRBD1 could be the D gene, as 8 bases match. The DNA sequence is TGTGCCAGCAGCTTCGGACAGGGAGCAGGGGGGGCCCAGTACTTC. Its product reads: CASSFGQGAGGAQYF. Beyond the CDR3, the reference TRBV7-2 and TRBJ2-5 genes provide the residues; the full variable domain reads: GAGVSQSPSNKVTEKGKDVELRCDPISGHTALYWYRQSLGQGLEFLIYFQGNSAPDKSGLPSDRFSAERTGGSVSTLTIQRTQQEDSAVYLCASSFGQGAGGAQYFGPGTRLLVL.